These 32 T cell receptor beta chains were sequenced from one sample in a study of PD-1 blockade in classical Hodgkin lymphoma. Using immunoSEQ multiplex PCR, the repertoire was profiled, and TCRdb retains in-frame clones only, with some absent. Of 10,000 to 15,000 clones in the sample, under 90% were seen once. Relapses following autologous stem cell transplantation were seen in all patients, with brentuximab vedotin exposure varying. By magnetic negative selection, CD4+ T cells were purified from thawed PBMCs. Sample: CD4+ T cells from blood, taken at baseline. All receptors derive from a human donor with classical Hodgkin lymphoma.

This clone was detected a few times. The chain employs TRBV7-9 and TRBJ1-6; 8 bases match TRBD1. V was clipped by 5 bases and J by 5 bases; unmatched bases: 5. This CDR3 has 15 residues. Per germline, CDR1 SEHNR and CDR2 FQNEAQ (reference sequence). The CDR3 DNA follows: TGTGCCAGCAGCCGATCAGGGGGCAATAATTCACCCCTCCACTTT. The encoded protein is CASSRSGGNNSPLHF.

This clone has only one observation. V gene TRBV7-9 combines with J gene TRBJ2-3, with 7 bases lining up with TRBD1. Per the germline V gene, CDR1 is SEHNR and CDR2 is FQNEAQ (reference sequence). The CDR3 totals 16 residues. The ends lost 2 bases at V and 2 bases at J; junction bases unmatched: 7. The CDR3 is CASSLYVGQDTDTQYF. The CDR3 nucleotides are TGTGCCAGCAGCTTATACGTTGGACAGGACACAGATACGCAGTATTTT.

V usage is TRBV5-6 and J usage is TRBJ1-6; tentative D call: TRBD1 (6 bases). The V gene's germline CDR1 is SGHDT and CDR2 YYEEEE. The CDR3 extends over 14 amino acids. The V and J ends lost 2 bases and 11 bases respectively, with 14 bases between them. CDR3 residues: CASSFGQSGAPLHF. DNA of the CDR3: TGTGCCAGCAGCTTTGGACAGAGCGGTGCACCCCTCCACTTT.

This chain connects TRBV28 to TRBJ2-3, with D uncertain. Germline-derived CDR1 and CDR2 are MDHEN and SYDVKM. The CDR3 covers 12 residues. V lost 7 bases, J lost 1 base, and 6 bases lay in between. CDR3 coding DNA: TGTGCCAGCATTGGCGGCACAGATACGCAGTATTTT. It specifies CASIGGTDTQYF. Together with reference TRBV28 and TRBJ2-3, the CDR3 gives the full variable domain: DVKVTQSSRYLVKRTGEKVFLECVQDMDHENMFWYRQDPGLGLRLIYFSYDVKMKEKGDIPEGYSVSREKKERFSLILESASTNQTSMYLCASIGGTDTQYFGPGTRLTVL.

The chain has TRBV4-2 and TRBJ2-5, with D possibly being TRBD1 or TRBD2 (5 bases each). TRBJ2-7 matches the DNA end more closely, so the J call is doubtful. CDR1 is LGHNA, CDR2 YNFKEQ, per germline. The CDR3 is 15 amino acids. The CDR3 DNA is TGTGCCAGCAGCCAAGATATCCGGGACGTCTACGAGCAGTACTTC. This encodes CASSQDIRDVYEQYF.

This chain links TRBV5-1 with TRBJ2-1; D not certain. From germline, CDR1 is SGHRS and CDR2 YFSETQ. V shed 0 bases and J shed 8 bases, with 9 bases lying between them. CDR3 length: 13 residues. CDR3 sequence (DNA): TGCGCCAGCAGCTTGGAGGCAGCTCATGAGCAGTTCTTC. Residues: CASSLEAAHEQFF.

The chain joins TRBV7-8 to TRBJ2-5, with 7 bases aligning to TRBD2. The CDR3 is 13 residues long. The V gene end was trimmed by 1 base and the J gene end by 4 bases; junction bases not matched to a gene: 0. CDR1 is SGHVS and CDR2 is FQNEAQ in the germline V gene. This chain's CDR3 is CASSLGLAETQYF. The CDR3 DNA reads as TGTGCCAGCAGCTTAGGACTAGCAGAGACCCAGTACTTC.

The rearrangement uses TRBV27 and TRBJ2-1; TRBD2 matches at 9 bases. Germline loops: CDR1 MNHEY, CDR2 SMNVEV (reference sequence). The V and J ends lost 5 bases and 4 bases, in that order; junction bases with no gene match: 9. The CDR3 loop spans 16 amino acids. This chain's CDR3 is CASSTTRGGAYNEQFF. The DNA for the CDR3 is TGTGCCAGCAGTACAACGCGGGGGGGCGCTTACAATGAGCAGTTCTTC.

This clone came up once. The chain employs TRBV11-2 and TRBJ2-7; D not certain. The V end was cut by 2 bases, the J end by 6 bases, with 11 bases between. The CDR3 has 13 residues. Germline V gene lookup returns CDR1 SGHAT and CDR2 FQNNGV. CDR3 in DNA: TGTGCCAGCAGCTTATCGAGGCTTAGCGAGCAGTACTTC. Translating it yields CASSLSRLSEQYF.

The rearrangement links TRBV4-2 to TRBJ2-1, with 12 bases matching TRBD1. CDR3 size: 16 residues. Germline-derived CDR1 and CDR2 are LGHNA and YNFKEQ. V lost 0 bases, J lost 7 bases, and 4 bases stayed unmatched. The DNA for the CDR3 is TGTGCCAGCAGCCAAGAGGGACAGGGGGCAGGGAATGAGCAGTTCTTC. Protein sequence: CASSQEGQGAGNEQFF.

This chain joins TRBV2 and TRBJ2-3; 9 nucleotides agree with TRBD2. Germline-derived CDR1 and CDR2 are SNHLY and FYNNEI. This CDR3 contains 16 residues. J gave up 6 bases and V 5 bases, and 12 bases lay outside the gene matches. The CDR3 sequence: CASSSWWREGGDTQYF. CDR3 in DNA: TGTGCCAGCAGTTCCTGGTGGCGGGAGGGAGGTGATACGCAGTATTTT. Full variable domain (rest looked up from reference TRBV2 and TRBJ2-3): EPEVTQTPSHQVTQMGQEVILRCVPISNHLYFYWYRQILGQKVEFLVSFYNNEISEKSEIFDDQFSVERPDGSNFTLKIRSTKLEDSAMYFCASSSWWREGGDTQYFGPGTRLTVL.

The chain has TRBV18 and TRBJ2-4; tentative D call: TRBD1 (7 bases). There are 14 residues in the CDR3. The V and J ends lost 4 bases and 6 bases respectively, with 13 bases between them. Germline-derived CDR1 and CDR2 are KGHSH and LQKENI. DNA for the CDR3: TGTGCCAGCTCACTCCAGGGGGGTGGAAACATTCAGTACTTC. As protein: CASSLQGGGNIQYF.

The chain is built from TRBV27 and TRBJ1-5; TRBD1 agrees at 8 bases. This CDR3 has 15 amino acids. V gave up 5 bases and J gave up 4 bases; unmatched junction bases: 7. Germline V gives CDR1 MNHEY, CDR2 SMNVEV (reference sequence). The CDR3 reads CASSPRQGLNQPQHF. CDR3 nucleotides: TGTGCCAGCAGTCCTCGACAGGGGCTAAATCAGCCCCAGCATTTT.

The V call is TRBV10-3, the J call TRBJ2-1, with 7 bases lining up with TRBD2. The CDR3 runs to 15 residues. Germline CDR1 and CDR2: ENHRY and SYGVKD. The junction had 2 bases not matched to a gene; V was cut back by 2 bases and J by 1 base. As DNA, the CDR3 is TGTGCCATCAGTGAGGCGGGAGTGTCCTACAATGAGCAGTTCTTC. Its protein product is CAISEAGVSYNEQFF.

Written as DNA, the CDR3 is TGTGCCAGCAGTCCCCGGGGGGGGGTTATTCAAGAGACCCAGTACTTC. Amino acid sequence: CASSPRGGVIQETQYF. This chain connects TRBV6-6 to TRBJ2-5; 8 bases line up with TRBD2. Germline V gene lookup returns CDR1 MNHNY and CDR2 SVGAGI (reference sequence). Trimming at V came to 5 bases and at J to 2 bases, leaving 10 bases not matched to a gene. This CDR3 has 16 amino acids.

This sequence joins TRBV9 and TRBJ1-2; 7 bases are shared with TRBD1. Germline CDR1 is SGDLS and CDR2 is YYNGEE. J lost 4 bases, V lost 2 bases, and 2 bases had no gene match. This CDR3 has 13 residues. The CDR3 DNA reads TGTGCCAGCAGCGTCGGGACAGCCTATGGCTACACCTTC. Translated: CASSVGTAYGYTF.

The V call is TRBV18, the J call TRBJ2-3, with TRBD1 matching over 7 bases. The V segment lost 3 bases and the J segment 4 bases; nucleotides outside the gene matches: 7. Per the germline V gene, CDR1 is KGHSH and CDR2 is LQKENI. This CDR3 has 15 residues. The CDR3 DNA is TGTGCCAGCTCACCGTGGACAGGTTTGGCAGATACGCAGTATTTT. Protein sequence: CASSPWTGLADTQYF.

The rearrangement uses TRBV29-1 and TRBJ2-7; 7 nucleotides agree with TRBD1. The CDR3 contains 12 residues. Germline CDR1 reads SQVTM; CDR2 reads ANQGSEA. V shed 3 bases and J 10 bases; nucleotides not matched to a gene: 9. The DNA of the CDR3 is TGCAGCGTTGACGGGGCAGGGGGTGGACAGTACTTC. Protein: CSVDGAGGGQYF.

The chain recombines TRBV28 with TRBJ2-1, with D tentatively TRBD1 (5 bases). Per the germline V gene, CDR1 is MDHEN and CDR2 is SYDVKM. The CDR3 loop spans 14 amino acids. The V gene lost 5 bases and the J gene lost 10 bases, with 18 bases spanning the gap. CDR3 amino acids: CASSLGATSGEQFF. The CDR3 DNA sequence: TGTGCCAGCAGTCTAGGGGCCACCTCAGGGGAGCAGTTCTTC.

This chain uses TRBV15 with TRBJ2-1, with D perhaps TRBD2 (6 bases). V lost 4 bases and J 6 bases, leaving 13 bases between the germline ends. CDR1 and CDR2 (germline): LNHNV, YYDKDF (reference sequence). The CDR3 consists of 14 residues. The DNA of the CDR3 is TGTGCCACCAGCACGCGGGGTAACCTCAATGAGCAGTTCTTC. Translating gives CATSTRGNLNEQFF. Looking up the rest from reference TRBV15 and TRBJ2-1 gives the full variable domain: DAMVIQNPRYQVTQFGKPVTLSCSQTLNHNVMYWYQQKSSQAPKLLFHYYDKDFNNEADTPDNFQSRRPNTSFCFLDIRSPGLGDTAMYLCATSTRGNLNEQFFGPGTRLTVL.

The gene calls are TRBV7-6 and TRBJ2-1, with 10 bases that match TRBD2. Germline CDR1 reads SGHVS; CDR2 reads FNYEAQ. This CDR3 is 17 amino acids long. Trimming took 1 base from V and 4 from J; bases not matched to a gene: 7. The CDR3 sequence is CASSLDIPTSGYNEQFF. CDR3 in DNA: TGTGCCAGCAGCTTAGATATTCCGACTAGCGGGTACAATGAGCAGTTCTTC.

The CDR3 DNA reads TGTGCCAGCAGCACCGGGACAGGGGCCAGGAGACTCTATGGCTACACCTTC. Its protein is CASSTGTGARRLYGYTF. The V call is TRBV7-8, the J call TRBJ1-2, with 10 bases fitting TRBD1. This CDR3 comprises 17 residues. V shed 5 bases and J 4 bases; nucleotides not matched to a gene: 13. Germline values: CDR1 SGHVS, CDR2 FQNEAQ.

The CDR3 coding sequence is TGTGCCAGCGGAAGATCGGGGGATCACGAGCAGTACTTC. It encodes CASGRSGDHEQYF. The chain couples TRBV9 to TRBJ2-7, with D possibly matching TRBD2 (6 bases). CDR1 is SGDLS and CDR2 is YYNGEE in the germline V gene. The length of the CDR3 is 13 residues. V was cut by 7 bases and J by 5 bases, with 16 bases left in between.

A word on this clone: The junction and the germline gene differ at one end; a read error may be behind it. The chain employs TRBV7-7 and TRBJ1-5; maybe TRBD1 (5 bases). CDR1 SSHAT and CDR2 FNYEAQ come from the germline V gene (reference sequence). CDR3 length: 18 amino acids. CDR3 in DNA: TGTGCTAGCAGCTCCGGTTTAGAGCGACAGACACGGAATCAGCCCCAGCATTTT. Translation gives CASSSGLERQTRNQPQHF.

The rearrangement uses TRBV28 and TRBJ2-7; no definite D call. This CDR3 spans 14 amino acids. V dropped 4 bases and J dropped 7 bases, with 17 bases sitting between them. Germline V lookup: CDR1 MDHEN, CDR2 SYDVKM. The CDR3 region is CASSSLLRETEQYF. The CDR3 DNA follows: TGTGCCAGCAGTTCCCTCCTTCGCGAAACTGAGCAGTACTTC.

CDR3 residues: CAISDGAALGYTF. In DNA, the CDR3 is TGTGCCATCAGTGATGGGGCGGCCTTGGGCTACACCTTC. The chain is built from TRBV10-3 and TRBJ1-2; tentative D call: TRBD1 (5 bases). The CDR3 extends over 13 amino acids. The germline gives CDR1 ENHRY, CDR2 SYGVKD. V lost 3 bases, J lost 8 bases, and 13 bases lay in between.

CDR3 nucleotide sequence: TGTGCCAGCACTAGCGTTAGCAATCAGCCCCAGCATTTT. Translating it yields CASTSVSNQPQHF. The chain combines TRBV2 with TRBJ1-5; unclear D gene. Germline V gene lookup returns CDR1 SNHLY and CDR2 FYNNEI. V was trimmed by 7 bases and J by 0 bases, leaving 7 bases between them. The CDR3 is 13 amino acids.

This clone was counted a single time. The chain uses TRBV11-1 and TRBJ2-5; 7 nucleotides line up with TRBD1. This CDR3 contains 15 residues. The germline gives CDR1 SGHAT, CDR2 FQDESV (reference sequence). Trimming took 2 bases from V and 5 from J; bases not matched to a gene: 8. The CDR3 reads CASSLQPGGGETQYF. The CDR3 DNA sequence: TGTGCCAGCAGCTTACAACCAGGGGGTGGGGAGACCCAGTACTTC. The whole variable domain, filled in from reference TRBV11-1 and TRBJ2-5, reads EAEVAQSPRYKITEKSQAVAFWCDPISGHATLYWYRQILGQGPELLVQFQDESVVDDSQLPKDRFSAERLKGVDSTLKIQPAELGDSAMYLCASSLQPGGGETQYFGPGTRLLVL.

V gene TRBV28 combines with J gene TRBJ2-3, with a tentative D call TRBD2 (7 bases). With 8 bases removed from V and 4 bases from J, the gap between germline ends came to 25 bases. Germline CDR1 reads MDHEN; CDR2 reads SYDVKM. The length of the CDR3 is 17 residues. The CDR3 is CASRPGGAGRTADTQYF. The CDR3 bases are TGTGCCAGCCGCCCGGGGGGCGCCGGCCGGACGGCAGATACGCAGTATTTT. The full variable domain, its missing parts supplied by reference TRBV28 and TRBJ2-3, is DVKVTQSSRYLVKRTGEKVFLECVQDMDHENMFWYRQDPGLGLRLIYFSYDVKMKEKGDIPEGYSVSREKKERFSLILESASTNQTSMYLCASRPGGAGRTADTQYFGPGTRLTVL.

The V and J genes are TRBV6-6 and TRBJ1-5, with D hard to call. The CDR3 consists of 14 residues. The V gene's germline CDR1 is MNHNY and CDR2 SVGAGI (reference sequence). V gave up 5 bases and J gave up 0 bases, with 8 bases separating them. The CDR3: CASSPLYSNQPQHF. CDR3 DNA sequence: TGTGCCAGCAGTCCCCTATATAGCAATCAGCCCCAGCATTTT.

This chain links TRBV10-3 with TRBJ2-2; 13 bases line up with TRBD2. V shed 6 bases and J 6 bases; nucleotides not matched to a gene: 10. Germline CDR1 reads ENHRY; CDR2 reads SYGVKD. This CDR3 has 17 amino acids. The CDR3 region is CAIRELTSGRGAGELFF. For the CDR3, the DNA is TGTGCCATCAGAGAATTAACTAGCGGGAGGGGCGCCGGGGAGCTGTTTTTT.

V is TRBV4-1 and J is TRBJ1-6; D uncertain. The V gene lost 2 bases and the J gene lost 9 bases, with 11 bases spanning the gap. The CDR3 spans 14 residues. Germline-derived CDR1 and CDR2 are MGHRA and YSYEKL. CDR3 amino acids: CASSQNIGASPLHF. The CDR3, as DNA: TGCGCCAGCAGCCAAAACATCGGTGCTTCACCCCTCCACTTT.